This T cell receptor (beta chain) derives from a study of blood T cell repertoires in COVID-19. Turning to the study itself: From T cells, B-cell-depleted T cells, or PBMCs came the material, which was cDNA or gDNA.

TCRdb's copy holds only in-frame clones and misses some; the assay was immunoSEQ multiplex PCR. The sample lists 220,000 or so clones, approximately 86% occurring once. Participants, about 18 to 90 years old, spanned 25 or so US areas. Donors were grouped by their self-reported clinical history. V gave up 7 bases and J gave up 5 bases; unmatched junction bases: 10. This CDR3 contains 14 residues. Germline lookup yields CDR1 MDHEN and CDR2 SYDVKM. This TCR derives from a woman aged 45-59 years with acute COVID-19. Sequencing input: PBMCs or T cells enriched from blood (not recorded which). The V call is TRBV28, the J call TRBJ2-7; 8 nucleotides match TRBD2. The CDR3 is CASIRSGGQDEQYF. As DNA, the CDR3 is TGTGCCAGCATTAGGTCGGGAGGGCAAGACGAGCAGTACTTC.